These 26 T cell receptor beta chains share one sample of origin, sequenced in a study of blood T cell repertoires in COVID-19. The assay was immunoSEQ multiplex PCR, and TCRdb's table has in-frame clones only and misses some. The data contain around 50,000 clones, more than 75% of them singletons. The sample was peripheral blood. The source of these receptors is a woman aged 60-70 years with acute or convalescent COVID-19.

This clone showed up just a few times. The rearrangement links TRBV5-6 to TRBJ2-7; 9 positions match TRBD1. Germline V gene lookup returns CDR1 SGHDT and CDR2 YYEEEE. V lost 1 base, J lost 5 bases, and 7 bases stayed unmatched. CDR3 length equals 15 residues. CDR3 in DNA: TGTGCCAGCAGCTTGAGACGGGACAGGGCTCACGAGCAGTACTTC. Translation: CASSLRRDRAHEQYF.

J is TRBJ1-4 and V is TRBV4-1; D is unclear. This CDR3 has 13 residues. The V and J ends lost 3 bases and 8 bases respectively, with 10 bases between them. Germline CDR1 MGHRA, CDR2 YSYEKL. Here the CDR3 reads CASSHGGGEKLFF. The CDR3 DNA follows: TGCGCCAGCAGCCATGGAGGAGGCGAAAAACTGTTTTTT.

The chain carries TRBV2 and TRBJ2-3; TRBD2 matches 9 bases. The length of the CDR3 is 14 residues. The V gene end was trimmed by 8 bases and the J gene end by 2 bases; junction bases not matched to a gene: 5. Germline V gene lookup returns CDR1 SNHLY and CDR2 FYNNEI. This CDR3 is CASSSGVNTDTQYF. CDR3 in DNA: TGTGCCAGCTCTAGCGGGGTCAACACAGATACGCAGTATTTT.

The chain links TRBV5-5 to TRBJ1-1; D is ambiguous. The CDR3 runs to 12 residues. V lost 2 bases and J lost 7, with 9 bases in between. CDR1 is SGHKS and CDR2 is YYEKEE in the germline V gene (reference sequence). CDR3 in amino acids: CASSLSIGEAFF. DNA of the CDR3: TGTGCCAGCAGCTTAAGCATCGGTGAAGCTTTCTTT. Complete variable domain (other parts from reference TRBV5-5 and TRBJ1-1): DAGVTQSPTHLIKTRGQQVTLRCSPISGHKSVSWYQQVLGQGPQFIFQYYEKEERGRGNFPDRFSARQFPNYSSELNVNALLLGDSALYLCASSLSIGEAFFGQGTRLTVV.

The gene calls are TRBV7-3 and TRBJ1-1; 7 bases are shared with TRBD1. With 4 bases clipped from V and 4 bases from J, the junction kept 9 bases outside the gene matches. CDR3 length: 15 residues. The germline CDR1 and CDR2 sequences are SGHTA and FQGTGA. The CDR3 bases are TGTGCCAGCAGCTCGACAGGGAAGGGAGGCACTGAAGCTTTCTTT. It specifies CASSSTGKGGTEAFF.

There are a few counts of this clone. CDR3 region: CASSLFFGGGTDTQYF. In DNA, the CDR3 is TGTGCCAGCAGTTTATTCTTTGGCGGGGGGACAGATACGCAGTATTTT. V gene TRBV27 combines with J gene TRBJ2-3; 8 bases fit TRBD2. Per germline, CDR1 MNHEY and CDR2 SMNVEV (reference sequence). This CDR3 spans 16 amino acids. The junction had 6 bases not matched to a gene; V was cut back by 1 base and J by 3 bases.

This clone was found a few times. This chain links TRBV19 with TRBJ1-5; 8 bases are a match to TRBD1. The germline CDR1 and CDR2 sequences are LNHDA and SQIVND (reference sequence). There are 15 residues in the CDR3. With 5 bases clipped from V and 7 bases from J, the junction kept 10 bases outside the gene matches. CDR3 protein: CASSFGTGGGQPQHF. The CDR3 DNA follows: TGTGCCAGTAGTTTTGGGACAGGAGGAGGCCAGCCCCAGCATTTT.

The rearrangement uses TRBV12-2 and TRBJ1-2. TRBV12-2 corresponds to a pseudogene. CDR3 length: 15 amino acids. The CDR3 reads CASRVEEDELDGYTF. Here the CDR3 DNA reads TGTGCAAGTCGCGTAGAGGAGGATGAGCTAGATGGCTACACCTTC.

The chain recombines TRBV6-5 with TRBJ1-6; D is possibly TRBD1 (5 bases). Trimming took off 7 bases at V and 9 bases at J, with 10 bases between the two ends. The CDR3 is 12 residues long. Per germline, CDR1 MNHEY and CDR2 SVGAGI. This CDR3 is CASKETASPLHF. CDR3 nucleotides: TGTGCCAGCAAAGAGACAGCTTCACCCCTCCACTTT.

The genes are TRBV27 and TRBJ2-5; 10 bases match TRBD1. The CDR3 runs to 15 residues. From germline, CDR1 is MNHEY and CDR2 SMNVEV (reference sequence). Trimming took 6 bases from V and 7 from J; bases not matched to a gene: 11. The CDR3 DNA reads as TGTGCCAGCAGATTGACAGGGGGCCTAGGCGGGACCCAGTACTTC. Translated, it gives CASRLTGGLGGTQYF.

The V and J genes are TRBV11-2 and TRBJ1-2; D perhaps matches TRBD1 (6 bases). The CDR3 is 14 residues long. CDR1 and CDR2 (germline): SGHAT, FQNNGV. V lost 5 bases and J 4 bases, leaving 14 bases between the germline ends. The CDR3 here is CASSAVTGGYGYTF. The CDR3 DNA sequence: TGTGCCAGCAGCGCGGTGACAGGTGGCTATGGCTACACCTTC.

This clone was counted between two and nine times. V gene TRBV5-8 combines with J gene TRBJ1-1; unclear D gene. CDR1 is SGHTS and CDR2 is YDEGEE in the germline V gene. The CDR3 is 14 amino acids. V was trimmed by 0 bases and J by 4 bases, leaving 10 bases between them. Here the CDR3 DNA reads TGTGCCAGCAGCTTGGGACTACGGGGCACTGAAGCTTTCTTT. Translation: CASSLGLRGTEAFF.

V usage is TRBV11-1 and J usage is TRBJ1-2; possibly TRBD1 for D (6 bases). Germline values: CDR1 SGHAT, CDR2 FQDESV (reference sequence). Between the trimmed V and J ends, which lost 3 bases and 5 bases, there was a span of 16 bases. This CDR3 is built from 15 residues. The CDR3 DNA follows: TGTGCCAGCAGCTTCTCCGGGGGGCTCCTTTATGGCTACACCTTC. Translation gives CASSFSGGLLYGYTF.

This sequence joins TRBV5-4 and TRBJ1-2; no firm D call. Between the trimmed V and J ends, which lost 4 bases and 2 bases, there was a span of 21 bases. Germline V gene lookup returns CDR1 SGHNT and CDR2 YYREEE (reference sequence). There are 17 residues in the CDR3. Here the CDR3 DNA reads TGTGCCAGCAGCGTCGACCCCGGTGGAGGGCTCAACTATGGCTACACCTTC. Amino acids: CASSVDPGGGLNYGYTF.

The chain is built from TRBV10-2 and TRBJ2-1; 11 nucleotides agree with TRBD2. J lost 6 bases, V lost 5 bases, and 3 bases had no gene match. The length of the CDR3 is 14 residues. CDR1 and CDR2 from the germline V gene are WSHSY and SAAADI. The CDR3 DNA sequence: TGCGCCAGCAGTAGTAGCGGGGGGGCCAATGAGCAGTTCTTC. Translating gives CASSSSGGANEQFF.

This CDR3 is CASSLVRGTLNTEAFF. DNA for the CDR3: TGTGCCAGCAGCTTAGTGCGGGGGACACTAAACACTGAAGCTTTCTTT. This chain links TRBV13 with TRBJ1-1, with D possibly TRBD1 on 6 matching bases. The germline V and J ends were trimmed by 1 base and 2 bases, with 14 bases remaining between them. The CDR3 length is 16 residues. Germline values: CDR1 PRHDT, CDR2 FYEKMQ (reference sequence).

CDR3 bases: TGTGCCAGCAGTGAGGGGGGAGGGACTGAAGCTTTCTTT. Translation gives CASSEGGGTEAFF. The chain carries TRBV6-4 and TRBJ1-1; a possible D gene is TRBD1 (5 bases). The CDR3 is 13 amino acids. CDR1 MRHNA and CDR2 SNTAGT come from the germline V gene. Trimming took 3 bases from V and 5 from J, leaving 10 bases between them.

The chain recombines TRBV18 with TRBJ2-1; TRBD1 aligns across 7 bases. V lost 1 base, J lost 3 bases, and 6 bases stayed unmatched. This CDR3 is built from 16 residues. Germline assignment: CDR1 KGHSH and CDR2 LQKENI. Here the CDR3 DNA reads TGTGCCAGCTCACCACGATCCGGACAGGACTACAATGAGCAGTTCTTC. This encodes CASSPRSGQDYNEQFF.

V gene TRBV5-5 combines with J gene TRBJ1-2, with D possibly being TRBD1 (5 bases). This CDR3 has 12 residues. Germline V CDR1 and CDR2: SGHKS, YYEKEE (reference sequence). V lost 0 bases, J lost 7 bases, and 7 bases lay in between. CDR3 protein: CASSLEGFGYTF. The CDR3 DNA reads as TGTGCCAGCAGCTTGGAGGGGTTTGGCTACACCTTC.

By frequency in the sample, this clone is medium-sized. The chain couples TRBV29-1 to TRBJ1-1; no clear D gene. V gave up 6 bases and J gave up 0 bases, with 5 bases separating them. CDR1 is SQVTM and CDR2 is ANQGSEA in the germline V gene. The CDR3 sequence is 11 residues long. CDR3 nucleotide sequence: TGCAGCGTACGGGTGAACACTGAAGCTTTCTTT. Translation gives CSVRVNTEAFF.

The chain couples TRBV5-1 to TRBJ2-7, with 9 bases fitting TRBD1. The CDR3 loop spans 15 amino acids. Unmatched junction bases numbered 6, after V lost 4 bases and J lost 1 base. Germline CDR1 reads SGHRS; CDR2 reads YFSETQ. CDR3 amino acids: CASSPRDRESYEQYF. CDR3 nucleotides: TGCGCCAGCAGCCCCCGGGACAGGGAGTCCTACGAGCAGTACTTC.

This clone was found once. V and J are TRBV7-9 and TRBJ1-2, with TRBD1 matching over 7 bases. This CDR3 has 14 residues. Germline V gene data show CDR1 as SEHNR and CDR2 as FQNEAQ (reference sequence). With V trimmed by 5 bases and J by 6 bases, 9 bases remained unmatched. CDR3 sequence: CASSTSTGVDGYTF. CDR3 bases: TGTGCCAGCAGCACGTCCACAGGGGTGGATGGCTACACCTTC.

V is TRBV7-9 and J is TRBJ2-3; 10 nucleotides line up with TRBD2. V lost 3 bases and J lost 2; bases outside the gene matches: 8. CDR1 and CDR2 (germline): SEHNR, FQNEAQ (reference sequence). The CDR3 is 17 residues long. The CDR3 loop is CASSFAGTSENTDTQYF. The CDR3 DNA reads TGTGCCAGCAGCTTCGCCGGGACTAGCGAAAACACAGATACGCAGTATTTT.

This chain connects TRBV11-2 to TRBJ2-7; 8 bases align to TRBD2. The CDR3 contains 15 residues. Germline V gene lookup returns CDR1 SGHAT and CDR2 FQNNGV. The junction had 12 bases not matched to a gene; V was cut back by 5 bases and J by 6 bases. In DNA form, the CDR3 reads TGTGCCAGCAGCGCAAGGGGTAGCGGGAATTCCGAGCAGTACTTC. Translated, it gives CASSARGSGNSEQYF.

This sequence joins TRBV19 and TRBJ2-4; D is ambiguous. CDR1 LNHDA and CDR2 SQIVND come from the germline V gene (reference sequence). The CDR3 length is 14 residues. V gave up 6 bases and J gave up 8 bases, with 17 bases separating them. CDR3 amino acids: CASSRSRGYDIQYF. In nucleotides, the CDR3 is TGTGCCAGTAGCCGCAGTCGAGGTTACGACATTCAGTACTTC.

CDR3 nucleotide sequence: TGTGCCAGCAGCCCTGGGGCAGAGGCCGGGGAGCTGTTTTTT. Translating gives CASSPGAEAGELFF. The chain combines TRBV9 with TRBJ2-2; D may be TRBD1 (5 bases). Germline assignment: CDR1 SGDLS and CDR2 YYNGEE. The CDR3 runs 14 residues. V was cut by 4 bases and J by 6 bases, with 13 bases left in between. Filled out from reference TRBV9 and TRBJ2-2, the complete variable domain reads DSGVTQTPKHLITATGQRVTLRCSPRSGDLSVYWYQQSLDQGLQFLIQYYNGEERAKGNILERFSAQQFPDLHSELNLSSLELGDSALYFCASSPGAEAGELFFGEGSRLTVL.